This T cell receptor (beta chain) was retrieved from a study of response to subunit inactivated influenza vaccine. Study-wide results and caveats: With each seasonal influenza vaccination, the authors suggested, few new T cells are recruited.

Germline V CDR1 and CDR2: MGHRA, YSYEKL. Trimming removed 1 base at V and 6 bases at J, with 13 bases between. This CDR3 has 15 amino acids. Each CDR3 protein is one row after TCRdb ran MiXCR on the RT-PCR reads. The top ten clones hold over 9.5% of a sample with more than 400,000 distinct CDR3 sequences, over 9.5% of them seen once. This clonotype came up a few times. As yet, its antigen is unknown. The material was PBMCs from blood, obtained 40 to 50 days after vaccination. The chain has TRBV4-1 and TRBJ1-5; D is undetermined. The receptor's source is a man aged 50 to 59 who received an inactivated influenza vaccine. CDR3: CASSQVGEQLQPQHF. CDR3 nucleotides: TGCGCCAGCAGCCAAGTGGGAGAACAGCTTCAGCCCCAGCATTTT.